A selection of T cell receptor beta chains follows, all from one sample in a study of T cells in localized non-small cell lung cancer. Only in-frame clones appear in the TCRdb table, and some are missing; sequencing was by immunoSEQ multiplex PCR. Seen here are fewer than 90,000 clones, around 80% observed once, and the top ten hold 15% to 20%. Specimen: PBMCs, collected before any cancer treatment. The source of these receptors is a man between 40 and 70 years old with stage II squamous cell lung carcinoma. CDR3s leave out the opening cysteine and the closing phenylalanine or tryptophan.

v_gene,len,CDR3aa
TRBV7-9,15,ASSFFRVKIVGTEAF
TRBV19,13,ASRDGTRDNSPLH
TRBV2,9,ASNFIYGYT
TRBV19,14,AVRPSGRGSYNEQF
TRBV4-1,12,ASSQVRGNTEAF
TRBV19,12,ASSIDGPYNEQF
TRBV28,10,ASTVQGRELF
TRBV28,12,ASSFGTIAGELF
TRBV7-2,13,ASSLGLAGGNEQF
TRBV6-1,15,ASSERTSGTFWNEQF
TRBV5-6,14,ASSSRLAGARGEQF
TRBV7-6,14,ASSLPGRNSGNTIY
TRBV7-6,13,ASSLEAQLYNEQF
TRBV4-1,13,ASSRPVIGQETQY
TRBV29-1,11,SVSRDRNTEAF
TRBV9,12,ATSDPGQGAGYT
TRBV7-9,12,ATQLGGSNQPQH
TRBV7-9,15,ASSFIHRDGGPYGYT
TRBV11-2,13,ASSELARGTGELF
TRBV7-7,13,ASSFSVGGQETQY
TRBV5-1,13,ASSFRDTYNYGYT
TRBV7-2,13,ASSSPRGKGNEQF
TRBV29-1,10,SVEKGAWGYT
TRBV7-9,13,ASSFGDRSTDTQY
TRBV5-1,13,ASSLDRGVNTEAF
TRBV4-1,12,ASSHGQSNQPQH
TRBV14,11,ASSQDQVGELF
TRBV10-3,12,AINTGTGRDTIY
TRBV5-4,12,ASSLGGSTEWQY
TRBV28,12,ASGRDRGLEKLF
TRBV19,14,ASSITGRGSYNEQF
TRBV7-6,12,ASREMEMNTEAF
TRBV7-3,12,ASSPGIANTEAF
TRBV4-1,14,ASSQEDYTSTDTQY
TRBV5-1,10,ASSLTAGTQY
TRBV4-1,11,ASSQEGSGEAF
TRBV7-8,13,ASSANRGSGNTIY
TRBV7-2,12,ASSPLGGANVLT
TRBV11-2,13,ASSSSGGAWYEQY
TRBV19,10,ASSTGGVGYT
TRBV19,12,ASKKEGGTGELF
TRBV7-3,14,ASSPGQGRGPYEQY
TRBV15,11,ATGRMGTYEQY